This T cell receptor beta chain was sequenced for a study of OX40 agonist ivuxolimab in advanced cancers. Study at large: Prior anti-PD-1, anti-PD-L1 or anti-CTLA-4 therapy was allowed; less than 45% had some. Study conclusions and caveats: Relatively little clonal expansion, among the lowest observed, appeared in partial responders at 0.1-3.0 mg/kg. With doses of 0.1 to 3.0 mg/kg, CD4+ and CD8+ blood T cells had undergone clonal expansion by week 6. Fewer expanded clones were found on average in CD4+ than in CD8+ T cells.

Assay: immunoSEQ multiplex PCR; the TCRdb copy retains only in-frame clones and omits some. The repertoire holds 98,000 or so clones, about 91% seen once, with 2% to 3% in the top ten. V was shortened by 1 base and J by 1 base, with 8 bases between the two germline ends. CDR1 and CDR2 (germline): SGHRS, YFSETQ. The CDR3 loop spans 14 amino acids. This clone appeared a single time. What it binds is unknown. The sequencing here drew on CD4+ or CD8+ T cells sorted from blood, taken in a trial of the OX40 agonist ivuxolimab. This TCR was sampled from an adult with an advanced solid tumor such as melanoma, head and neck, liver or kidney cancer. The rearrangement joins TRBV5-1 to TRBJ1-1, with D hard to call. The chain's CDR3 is CASSLLNANTEAFF. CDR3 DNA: TGCGCCAGCAGCTTGTTGAATGCGAACACTGAAGCTTTCTTT.